Each of the 24 T cell receptor beta chains below was sequenced from the same sample in a study of CD8+CD57+ T cells in acquired aplastic anemia. Genomic DNA, the template, was used for profiling of the TCR beta VDJ and CDR3. TCRdb re-called the reads with MiXCR, one entry per CDR3 protein. The table shows 150,000 to 200,000 distinct CDR3 sequences, with around 65% occurring only once. Sequencing was done on a sample of sorted CD4+, CD8+, or CD8+CD57+ T cells (not recorded which) from PBMCs. The source is a human donor with severe aplastic anemia or a healthy control (not recorded which).

The rearrangement uses TRBV27 and TRBJ2-7; 9 bases are a match to TRBD1. V trimming: 4 bases; J trimming: 2 bases; junction bases outside the gene matches: 6. Germline lookup yields CDR1 MNHEY and CDR2 SMNVEV (reference sequence). The CDR3 is 15 residues long. CDR3 coding DNA: TGTGCCAGCAGTTCCCTCGGGACAGGGACCTACGAGCAGTACTTC. Protein product: CASSSLGTGTYEQYF.

This clonotype was picked up many times. The CDR3 reads CSATSYSRAGELFF. The CDR3 DNA follows: TGCAGTGCTACTAGTTACTCCCGGGCCGGGGAGCTGTTTTTT. The chain uses TRBV20-1 and TRBJ2-2; D gene unclear. V shed 4 bases and J shed 6 bases, with 15 bases lying between them. There are 14 residues in the CDR3. The V gene's germline CDR1 is DFQATT and CDR2 SNEGSKA (reference sequence).

This clonotype was counted between two and nine times. The genes are TRBV6-5 and TRBJ1-2; 9 bases are a match to TRBD1. CDR3 length equals 15 residues. Germline V gives CDR1 MNHEY, CDR2 SVGAGI. The ends lost 0 bases at V and 5 bases at J; junction bases unmatched: 4. This CDR3 is CASSYSGQGSYGYTF. The CDR3 region has the DNA TGTGCCAGCAGTTACTCGGGACAGGGTTCTTATGGCTACACCTTC.

The gene calls are TRBV28 and TRBJ1-2; no reliable D call. Germline lookup yields CDR1 MDHEN and CDR2 SYDVKM. The CDR3 is made up of 12 amino acids. Trimming took off 5 bases at V and 5 bases at J, with 9 bases between the two ends. The CDR3 bases are TGTGCCAGCAGTAAAAGGACGTATGGCTACACCTTC. It specifies CASSKRTYGYTF.

This chain connects TRBV12-3 or TRBV12-4 to TRBJ2-7; 8 positions match TRBD1. J gave up 3 bases and V 3 bases, and 13 bases lay outside the gene matches. The CDR3 spans 17 residues. The CDR3 loop is CASSFLQGALDFYEQYF. CDR3 nucleotides: TGTGCCAGCAGTTTTCTCCAGGGGGCTTTAGACTTCTACGAGCAGTACTTC.

V usage is TRBV7-9 and J usage is TRBJ2-7; D is unresolved. CDR3 length equals 12 residues. Germline values: CDR1 SEHNR, CDR2 FQNEAQ (reference sequence). With 1 base removed from V and 7 bases from J, the gap between germline ends came to 8 bases. The CDR3 loop reads CASSLGVGEQYF. The CDR3 DNA is TGTGCCAGCAGCTTAGGTGTCGGTGAGCAGTACTTC. Supplemented by reference TRBV7-9 and TRBJ2-7, the full variable domain reads DTGVSQNPRHKITKRGQNVTFRCDPISEHNRLYWYRQTLGQGPEFLTYFQNEAQLEKSRLLSDRFSAERPKGSFSTLEIQRTEQGDSAMYLCASSLGVGEQYFGPGTRLTVT.

The rearrangement joins TRBV24-1 to TRBJ2-2; no reliable D call. Per germline, CDR1 KGHDR and CDR2 SFDVKD. V lost 1 base, J lost 8 bases, and 7 bases lay in between. This CDR3 has 13 amino acids. CDR3 loop: CATSDLRAGELFF. As DNA, the CDR3 is TGTGCCACCAGTGATTTAAGAGCGGGGGAGCTGTTTTTT.

The chain joins TRBV19 to TRBJ1-6; 7 bases are a match to TRBD1. This CDR3 is 15 amino acids long. V lost 1 base, J lost 9 bases, and 6 bases stayed unmatched. Germline V lookup: CDR1 LNHDA, CDR2 SQIVND (reference sequence). Here the CDR3 reads CASSIVEGASSPLHF. The CDR3, as DNA: TGTGCCAGTAGTATAGTAGAGGGGGCGAGTTCACCCCTCCACTTT.

V gene TRBV20-1 combines with J gene TRBJ2-7; TRBD2 aligns across 7 bases. The length of the CDR3 is 15 residues. From germline, CDR1 is DFQATT and CDR2 SNEGSKA (reference sequence). J lost 6 bases, V lost 6 bases, and 17 bases had no gene match. The CDR3 protein is CSATDPGGSEVEQYF. The CDR3 DNA reads as TGCAGTGCGACAGACCCGGGCGGGAGTGAAGTCGAGCAGTACTTC.

This rearrangement joins TRBV2 to TRBJ2-7; perhaps TRBD1 as D (5 bases). The length of the CDR3 is 10 residues. Germline V CDR1 and CDR2: SNHLY, FYNNEI. The V end lost 11 bases, the J end lost 6 bases, and 11 bases lay between the germline ends. For the CDR3, the DNA is TGTGCCGGTAGGGGCGTCGAGCAGTACTTC. Protein: CAGRGVEQYF. Full variable domain (remainder filled in from reference TRBV2 and TRBJ2-7): EPEVTQTPSHQVTQMGQEVILRCVPISNHLYFYWYRQILGQKVEFLVSFYNNEISEKSEIFDDQFSVERPDGSNFTLKIRSTKLEDSAMYFCAGRGVEQYFGPGTRLTVT.

The rearrangement uses TRBV25-1 and TRBJ2-7; 9 bases map to TRBD1. Trimming took 4 bases from V and 6 from J; bases not matched to a gene: 10. The length of the CDR3 is 15 residues. Looked up from germline, CDR1 is MGHDK and CDR2 is SYGVNS. The CDR3 region is CASSVSLGQGIEQYF. The CDR3 DNA follows: TGTGCCAGCAGTGTATCCCTGGGACAGGGAATCGAGCAGTACTTC.

This clonotype showed up just a few times. The chain couples TRBV12-3 or TRBV12-4 to TRBJ1-3; D unclear. CDR3 length equals 15 residues. V gave up 5 bases and J gave up 3 bases, with 14 bases separating them. CDR3 bases: TGTGCCAGCAGTCCGAGGATTAACTATGGAAACACCATATATTTT. Protein product: CASSPRINYGNTIYF.

This chain connects TRBV7-2 to TRBJ2-3; D gene unclear. CDR3 length: 14 residues. Germline assignment: CDR1 SGHTA and CDR2 FQGNSA. V was shortened by 2 bases and J by 5 bases, with 11 bases between the two germline ends. This chain's CDR3 is CASSLSVAGDTQYF. As DNA, the CDR3 is TGTGCCAGCAGCTTAAGTGTCGCAGGAGATACGCAGTATTTT.

In its sample, this clonotype was seen a few times. V gene TRBV3-1 combines with J gene TRBJ2-7; 9 bases fit TRBD2. Germline V lookup: CDR1 LGHDT, CDR2 YNNKEL (reference sequence). This CDR3 contains 15 residues. With V trimmed by 1 base and J by 5 bases, 6 bases remained unmatched. The CDR3 here is CASSQASGGSNEQYF. The CDR3 DNA sequence: TGTGCCAGCAGCCAAGCAAGCGGGGGGTCCAACGAGCAGTACTTC.

Many counts were recorded for this clonotype. The V call is TRBV20-1, the J call TRBJ1-6; D gene ambiguous. V was trimmed by 1 base and J by 0 bases, leaving 7 bases between them. The CDR3 loop spans 15 amino acids. Germline V lookup: CDR1 DFQATT, CDR2 SNEGSKA (reference sequence). Written as DNA, the CDR3 is TGCAGTGCTAGAGTAAAGAACTCCTATAATTCACCCCTCCACTTT. Translating it yields CSARVKNSYNSPLHF.

The CDR3 bases are TGTGCCAGCAGCCTCTCACTAGATGGGGTAGCGGGGGGCCCCGGGGAGCTGTTTTTT. Amino acid sequence: CASSLSLDGVAGGPGELFF. The rearrangement joins TRBV5-4 to TRBJ2-2, with 10 bases that match TRBD2. The CDR3 extends over 19 amino acids. Germline V gene lookup returns CDR1 SGHNT and CDR2 YYREEE (reference sequence). The J segment lost 6 bases and the V segment lost 4 bases, leaving 18 bases of the junction unmatched.

This chain connects TRBV20-1 to TRBJ2-1, with TRBD1 identical over 7 bases. The CDR3 is made up of 11 amino acids. V was pared by 5 bases and J by 9 bases, with 4 bases of the junction left unmatched. Germline loops: CDR1 DFQATT, CDR2 SNEGSKA (reference sequence). CDR3 nucleotide sequence: TGCAGTGCTCCGAGGGGGCTTGAGCAGTTCTTC. Translated, it gives CSAPRGLEQFF.

The chain has TRBV7-2 and TRBJ2-3, with 9 bases matching TRBD2. The V and J ends lost 3 bases and 0 bases, in that order; junction bases with no gene match: 1. This CDR3 is 15 amino acids long. Germline CDR1 is SGHTA and CDR2 is FQGNSA. The CDR3 region is CASSFAGGSTDTQYF. The CDR3 coding sequence is TGTGCCAGCAGCTTTGCGGGAGGGAGCACAGATACGCAGTATTTT. The full variable domain, its missing parts supplied by reference TRBV7-2 and TRBJ2-3, is GAGVSQSPSNKVTEKGKDVELRCDPISGHTALYWYRQSLGQGLEFLIYFQGNSAPDKSGLPSDRFSAERTGGSVSTLTIQRTQQEDSAVYLCASSFAGGSTDTQYFGPGTRLTVL.

This clonotype was found many times. This chain connects TRBV19 to TRBJ1-3, with unresolved D. CDR1 LNHDA and CDR2 SQIVND come from the germline V gene (reference sequence). The CDR3 spans 13 residues. Trimming took off 6 bases at V and 2 bases at J, with 8 bases between the two ends. CDR3 nucleotides: TGTGCCAGTAGCCTTATGGCTGGAAACACCATATATTTT. Amino acid sequence: CASSLMAGNTIYF.

This chain links TRBV6-6 with TRBJ1-4; possible D gene TRBD1, 5 bases. The germline V gene has CDR1 MNHNY and CDR2 SVGAGI (reference sequence). The CDR3 contains 14 residues. The V gene lost 4 bases and the J gene lost 4 bases, with 10 bases spanning the gap. The CDR3 loop is CASSWGGLNEKLFF. CDR3 nucleotide sequence: TGTGCCAGCAGTTGGGGGGGTCTTAATGAAAAACTGTTTTTT.

The V call is TRBV4-3, the J call TRBJ2-3, with D uncertain. Germline V lookup: CDR1 LGHNA, CDR2 YSLEER. V was trimmed by 0 bases and J by 1 base, leaving 8 bases between them. The CDR3 runs 15 residues. The CDR3 DNA reads TGCGCCAGCAGCCAAGATAAGGTCCGCACAGATACGCAGTATTTT. Its protein is CASSQDKVRTDTQYF.

The chain recombines TRBV19 with TRBJ2-7; D is perhaps TRBD1 (5 bases). The CDR3 is 15 residues long. CDR1 is LNHDA and CDR2 is SQIVND in the germline V gene (reference sequence). Deletions cut 7 bases from V and 0 bases from J, with 16 bases between. This CDR3 is CASTPTGLGSYEQYF. CDR3 coding DNA: TGTGCCAGTACCCCCACAGGCCTGGGCTCCTACGAGCAGTACTTC.

V usage is TRBV19 and J usage is TRBJ1-4; D is ambiguous. Trimming stripped 7 bases from V and 3 bases from J, with 9 bases between. The CDR3 spans 13 residues. Germline loops: CDR1 LNHDA, CDR2 SQIVND (reference sequence). This chain's CDR3 is CASNESANEKLFF. CDR3 coding DNA: TGTGCCAGTAACGAGTCGGCTAATGAAAAACTGTTTTTT.

The V and J genes are TRBV20-1 and TRBJ2-7; 12 nucleotides line up with TRBD2. CDR1 is DFQATT, CDR2 SNEGSKA, per germline (reference sequence). The CDR3 contains 12 residues. Here the CDR3 reads CKTSGSYYEQYF. For the CDR3, the DNA is TGCAAGACTAGCGGGAGTTACTACGAGCAGTACTTC.